This passage covers 6 T cell receptor beta chains from one sample sequenced in a study of blood T cell repertoires in COVID-19. Profiled with immunoSEQ multiplex PCR; TCRdb holds only in-frame clones, not every one. The repertoire holds roughly 180,000 clones, with more than 80% as singletons. Sequencing input: peripheral blood. Every receptor here comes from a woman aged 60-75 years with acute or convalescent COVID-19.

The gene calls are TRBV18 and TRBJ1-1; 8 bases are shared with TRBD1. Germline V CDR1 and CDR2: KGHSH, LQKENI. Losses at the gene ends were 5 bases for V and 3 bases for J; bases not matched to a gene: 8. The CDR3 runs to 15 residues. The CDR3 nucleotides are TGTGCCAGCTCATACCTGGGACAGGCCTACACTGAAGCTTTCTTT. Translated, it gives CASSYLGQAYTEAFF.

The chain uses TRBV7-2 and TRBJ2-7, with 9 bases identical to TRBD1. This CDR3 region has 12 residues. CDR1 and CDR2 from the germline V gene are SGHTA and FQGNSA. With V trimmed by 5 bases and J by 8 bases, 4 bases remained unmatched. This CDR3 reads CASSGQGRKQYF. CDR3 DNA: TGTGCCAGCAGCGGACAGGGGAGGAAGCAGTACTTC.

This clone was seen a single time. This chain links TRBV15 with TRBJ2-3; D unclear. Germline loops: CDR1 LNHNV, CDR2 YYDKDF (reference sequence). The CDR3 runs 15 residues. Trimming shortened V by 0 bases and J by 5 bases, and 12 bases separated the two germline ends. CDR3 DNA: TGTGCCACCAGCAGAGAGGTGGGCCCCGGAGATACGCAGTATTTT. It yields the protein CATSREVGPGDTQYF.

The rearrangement joins TRBV3-1 (or the pseudogene TRBV3-2) to TRBJ2-1; TRBD2 matches 8 bases. J was trimmed by 6 bases and V by 4 bases; bases with no gene match: 8. In germline, CDR1 is LGHDT, CDR2 YNNKEL (reference sequence). This CDR3 contains 15 residues. Here the CDR3 DNA reads TGTGCCAGCAGCCTTACTCCGGGAGGGAGCAATGAGCAGTTCTTC. This translates into CASSLTPGGSNEQFF.

This clone has only one observation. The genes are TRBV5-1 and TRBJ1-2, with D possibly matching TRBD1 (6 bases). V dropped 0 bases and J dropped 4 bases, with 13 bases sitting between them. Germline V gene lookup returns CDR1 SGHRS and CDR2 YFSETQ. The CDR3 sequence is 15 residues long. CDR3 DNA sequence: TGCGCCAGCAGCTTGGAAGGTGGGACAACCTATGGCTACACCTTC. Its translation: CASSLEGGTTYGYTF.

The V gene is TRBV28, the J gene TRBJ1-2, with 9 bases identical to TRBD1. Germline values: CDR1 MDHEN, CDR2 SYDVKM. The V gene end was trimmed by 2 bases and the J gene end by 6 bases; junction bases not matched to a gene: 4. The CDR3 contains 14 residues. The CDR3 DNA reads TGTGCCAGCAGTTTAGGGGGGACAGGGAATGGCTACACCTTC. The encoded protein is CASSLGGTGNGYTF.